The rows below give T cell receptor beta chains drawn from one sample of a study of long-term antiretroviral therapy in people with HIV. The data were produced by immunoSEQ multiplex PCR, yet TCRdb's version contains in-frame clones alone and is incomplete. This table holds approximately 35,000 clones, 85% to 95% found once. The input for sequencing was unsorted PBMCs, taken more than 5 years after starting antiretroviral therapy. These receptors were collected from a woman between 50 and 59 years old with HIV. Each CDR3 is given with its conserved first and last residue. The order of the fields is V gene, CDR3 protein.

>TRBV9
CASSGAGTGTAEAFF
>TRBV19
CASRGRGNYEQYF
>TRBV29-1
CSVEDPTSSYQETQYF
>TRBV27
CASSFRGGTGNTIYF
>TRBV6-5
CASSWTGDTGELFF
>TRBV29-1
CSLGRGEANYGYTF
>TRBV4-2
CASSLPGLANTGELFF
>TRBV5-4
CASSLEGGTSISEQYF
>TRBV30
CAWSAGAVAFF
>TRBV2
CASSVGGRGPTYEQYF
>TRBV11-1
CASSQRGGSYNEQFF
>TRBV19
CATSSPRGNTDTQYF
>TRBV9
CASSVVEGGPGNIQYF
>TRBV25-1
CASASRVGGAYNEQFF
>TRBV19
CASRDRVSYSSYNEQFF
>TRBV10-1
CASGGPGATGELFF
>TRBV6-5
CASSLGGREQYF
>TRBV6-1
CASSEGFSAFF
>TRBV27
CASSLTNRERGYGYTF
>TRBV11-2
CASSLIGQSNSPLHF
>TRBV19
CASSVMSFNEKLFF
>TRBV9
CASSVSQGITDTQYF
>TRBV12-1
CANRREVIGYEQYF
>TRBV16
CASSPKGPGSGSYEQYF
>TRBV11-2
CASSPWGREVYGYTF
>TRBV7-8
CASSLARGDTEAFF
>TRBV2
CASSFDRVGNQPQHF
>TRBV25-1
CASSESGREHEQFF
>TRBV27
CASSLSVGTSGVGTQYF
>TRBV5-4
CASSLDPSSYNEQFF
>TRBV30
CAWSLPGRVSNQPQHF
>TRBV14
CASSPNTKRTDTQYF
>TRBV28
CASRSVYQETQYF
>TRBV7-9
CASSSTSGDNYEQYF
>TRBV5-1
CASSFRDSEYGYTF
>TRBV19
CASSKEPGQLRHYEQYF
>TRBV4-3
CASSQGLGTDTQYF
>TRBV5-1
CASSRTEDSPLHF
>TRBV5-4
CASTADFSANTGELFF
>TRBV6-5
CASSRNRGGQETQYF